These 15 T cell receptor beta chains came from one sample sequenced in a study of shared clonotypes between healthy human individuals. Naive-designated CD8 cells lacked CD45RO, were positively enriched for CCR7, and omitted terminally differentiated effector memory CD45RA+ cells. This table comes from immunoSEQ multiplex PCR, and its TCRdb copy is limited to in-frame clones, with some not included. The data show approximately 840,000 clones, around 96% seen once. The source material was naive CD8+ T cells sorted from blood. These TCRs come from a man in his thirties or forties in good health.

This chain links TRBV13 with TRBJ1-5, with 9 positions matching TRBD1. Germline V gene sequence: CDR1 PRHDT, CDR2 FYEKMQ (reference sequence). The CDR3 sequence is 14 residues long. J was trimmed by 7 bases and V by 5 bases; bases with no gene match: 6. The CDR3 DNA reads as TGTGCCAGCAGCCGGGGGACAGGGAGGCAGCCCCAGCATTTT. Its protein product is CASSRGTGRQPQHF.

The chain couples TRBV6-6 to TRBJ2-3, with 7 bases fitting TRBD1. Trimming cost V 2 bases and J 2 bases; bases outside gene matches: 7. Germline V gene lookup returns CDR1 MNHNY and CDR2 SVGAGI (reference sequence). This CDR3 has 16 amino acids. DNA for the CDR3: TGTGCCAGCAGTTACGCCCGGACAGGACCCACAGATACGCAGTATTTT. It specifies CASSYARTGPTDTQYF.

The chain is built from TRBV5-1 and TRBJ2-5; D is unclear. V was trimmed by 0 bases and J by 5 bases, leaving 17 bases between them. Germline CDR1 SGHRS, CDR2 YFSETQ. CDR3 length: 16 amino acids. The CDR3: CASSLVETTRLETQYF. In DNA form, the CDR3 reads TGCGCCAGCAGCTTGGTTGAGACAACCAGGTTGGAGACCCAGTACTTC.

J is TRBJ2-7 and V is TRBV7-8, with TRBD1 matching over 8 bases. CDR1 is SGHVS, CDR2 FQNEAQ, per germline. The trim removed 1 base at V and 1 base at J, leaving 3 bases unmatched. This CDR3 spans 15 amino acids. CDR3 loop: CASSLDRTGSYEQYF. The CDR3 DNA is TGTGCCAGCAGCTTAGATAGGACAGGGTCCTACGAGCAGTACTTC.

The CDR3 sequence: CASSLDLGYGYTF. The CDR3 DNA reads TGTGCCAGCAGCTTAGATCTGGGCTATGGCTACACCTTC. This sequence joins TRBV7-9 and TRBJ1-2; the D is unclear. The V gene lost 1 base and the J gene lost 4 bases, with 7 bases spanning the gap. Germline V gene sequence: CDR1 SEHNR, CDR2 FQNEAQ (reference sequence). The CDR3 contains 13 residues. Together with reference TRBV7-9 and TRBJ1-2, the CDR3 gives the full variable domain: DTGVSQNPRHKITKRGQNVTFRCDPISEHNRLYWYRQTLGQGPEFLTYFQNEAQLEKSRLLSDRFSAERPKGSFSTLEIQRTEQGDSAMYLCASSLDLGYGYTFGSGTRLTVV.

The V call is TRBV29-1, the J call TRBJ2-7; TRBD2 aligns across 8 bases. Germline CDR1 reads SQVTM; CDR2 reads ANQGSEA. The CDR3 length is 12 residues. The CDR3 region is CRVYGRADEQYF. CDR3 sequence (DNA): TGCAGGGTCTACGGGAGGGCGGACGAGCAGTACTTC.

J is TRBJ1-1 and V is TRBV7-9; D gene unclear. Germline CDR1 reads SEHNR; CDR2 reads FQNEAQ (reference sequence). Trimming took off 2 bases at V and 7 bases at J, with 11 bases between the two ends. The CDR3 is 13 residues long. The CDR3 bases are TGTGCCAGCAGCTTATTGGAGGGAGTTGAAGCTTTCTTT. The encoded protein is CASSLLEGVEAFF.

This clone came up once. Within the sample, other DNA sequences also encode this same CDR3. The chain is built from TRBV27 and TRBJ2-7, with 7 bases aligning to TRBD1. Per the germline V gene, CDR1 is MNHEY and CDR2 is SMNVEV (reference sequence). This CDR3 is 16 amino acids long. Germline trimming cut 2 bases from V and 2 bases from J; bases unmatched to any gene: 9. CDR3 nucleotides: TGTGCCAGCAGTTTACGAGGGACAGTGACTACCTACGAGCAGTACTTC. It encodes CASSLRGTVTTYEQYF.

This clone came up once. This chain connects TRBV25-1 to TRBJ2-5; the D is unclear. V was shortened by 5 bases and J by 3 bases, with 4 bases between the two germline ends. CDR1 is MGHDK, CDR2 SYGVNS, per germline. The CDR3 consists of 11 residues. For the CDR3, the DNA is TGTGCCAGCAGTAGAAAAGAGACCCAGTACTTC. It is translated as CASSRKETQYF.

The chain combines TRBV5-4 with TRBJ2-1; TRBD2 matches at 9 bases. CDR1 and CDR2 from the germline V gene are SGHNT and YYREEE (reference sequence). The V segment lost 4 bases and the J segment 8 bases; nucleotides outside the gene matches: 10. The CDR3 is 15 amino acids. In DNA, the CDR3 is TGTGCCAGCAGCCCAGCTAGCGGGATGGTCCATGAGCAGTTCTTC. Translated: CASSPASGMVHEQFF. Supplemented by reference TRBV5-4 and TRBJ2-1, the full variable domain reads ETGVTQSPTHLIKTRGQQVTLRCSSQSGHNTVSWYQQALGQGPQFIFQYYREEENGRGNFPPRFSGLQFPNYSSELNVNALELDDSALYLCASSPASGMVHEQFFGPGTRLTVL.

The gene calls are TRBV28 and TRBJ2-3, with D maybe TRBD2 (6 bases). Germline V CDR1 and CDR2: MDHEN, SYDVKM. The CDR3 extends over 16 amino acids. V dropped 5 bases and J dropped 6 bases, with 21 bases sitting between them. This CDR3 is CASSPRGSRDRDTQYF. The CDR3 DNA is TGTGCCAGCAGTCCCCGGGGTTCGCGGGATCGCGATACGCAGTATTTT. The full variable domain, completed using reference TRBV28 and TRBJ2-3, is DVKVTQSSRYLVKRTGEKVFLECVQDMDHENMFWYRQDPGLGLRLIYFSYDVKMKEKGDIPEGYSVSREKKERFSLILESASTNQTSMYLCASSPRGSRDRDTQYFGPGTRLTVL.

This chain connects TRBV7-9 to TRBJ1-4, with D possibly matching TRBD1 (5 bases). Germline-derived CDR1 and CDR2 are SEHNR and FQNEAQ (reference sequence). V lost 11 bases, J lost 5 bases, and 15 bases lay in between. There are 13 residues in the CDR3. The CDR3 is CAFQGDLNEKLFF. The CDR3 DNA follows: TGTGCCTTCCAGGGAGATCTCAATGAAAAACTGTTTTTT.

This rearrangement joins TRBV15 to TRBJ2-1; D is unclear. The germline V gene encodes CDR1 LNHNV and CDR2 YYDKDF (reference sequence). The CDR3 loop spans 14 amino acids. Trimming stripped 0 bases from V and 2 bases from J, with 5 bases between. CDR3 DNA sequence: TGTGCCACCAGCAGAGAAAGTCCCTACAATGAGCAGTTCTTC. Its translation: CATSRESPYNEQFF.

This clone was counted a few times. V usage is TRBV28 and J usage is TRBJ2-3; D may be TRBD2 (6 bases). The CDR3 length is 15 residues. Deletions cut 7 bases from V and 0 bases from J, with 14 bases between. Germline V gives CDR1 MDHEN, CDR2 SYDVKM. DNA of the CDR3: TGTGCCAGCAACCTGGGCGGGGCTAGCACAGATACGCAGTATTTT. It specifies CASNLGGASTDTQYF. Looking up the rest from reference TRBV28 and TRBJ2-3 gives the full variable domain: DVKVTQSSRYLVKRTGEKVFLECVQDMDHENMFWYRQDPGLGLRLIYFSYDVKMKEKGDIPEGYSVSREKKERFSLILESASTNQTSMYLCASNLGGASTDTQYFGPGTRLTVL.

V is TRBV27 and J is TRBJ2-7; no reliable D call. V dropped 4 bases and J dropped 7 bases, with 11 bases sitting between them. Per germline, CDR1 MNHEY and CDR2 SMNVEV (reference sequence). There are 12 residues in the CDR3. The CDR3 here is CASSSQSWEQYF. CDR3 nucleotide sequence: TGTGCCAGCAGTTCGCAGAGCTGGGAGCAGTACTTC.